A selection of T cell receptor beta chains follows, all from one sample in a study of T cell changes during pregnancy in multiple sclerosis. Libraries were prepared by immunoSEQ multiplex PCR; TCRdb keeps only in-frame clonotypes and omits some of them. The table shows about 72,000 clones, with 91% occurring only once. The sequenced sample was peripheral blood, obtained in the third trimester of pregnancy. These receptors came from a female donor in good health, enrolled as a control in a pregnancy study. Both conserved end residues are part of each CDR3. A D gene is named only where the DNA matches it firmly. Only part of the rows carry a size: once, few, many, or a class if the clone is expanded.

>TRBV7-9|TRBJ2-2|.|.
TGTGCCAGCAGCGCCTCAGGGGTCGGGGAGCTGTTTTTT
CASSASGVGELFF
>TRBV27|TRBJ2-1|.|.
TGTGCCAGCAGTCCCCGACTAGTGGGTTCGCAGTTCTTC
CASSPRLVGSQFF
>TRBV6-5|TRBJ1-2|.|.
TGTGCCAGCAGTTACCAACGGGGAAACTATGGCTACACCTTC
CASSYQRGNYGYTF
>TRBV5-4|TRBJ2-2|.|.
TGTGCCAGCAGCAGGACAGCCGGGGAGCTGTTTTTT
CASSRTAGELFF
>TRBV28|TRBJ1-3|.|.
TGTGCCAGCAGTACCCACCGGGTCCTCGGGGGAAACACCATATATTTT
CASSTHRVLGGNTIYF
>TRBV5-4|TRBJ2-2|.|.
TGTGCCAGCAGCTTGGGCAGCGGGCCCACCGGGGAGCTGTTTTTT
CASSLGSGPTGELFF
>TRBV5-1|TRBJ1-3|TRBD1|few
TGCGCCAGCAGCTTGGGTACAGGGGGCCGCTCTGGAAACACCATATATTTT
CASSLGTGGRSGNTIYF
>TRBV25-1|TRBJ2-7|TRBD1|.
TGTGCCAGCAGGGGGGGACAGGAGTTGTCCTTC
CASRGGQELSF
>TRBV5-5|TRBJ1-1|.|few
TGTGCCAGCAGCTTGGGAACAGGTACCGAGGCTTTCTTT
CASSLGTGTEAFF
>TRBV6-4|TRBJ2-2|TRBD1|.
TGTGCCAGCACCCGGGACAGGCTTAACACCGGGGAGCTGTTTTTT
CASTRDRLNTGELFF
>TRBV11-2|TRBJ2-5|TRBD1|.
TGTGCCAGCAGCCCCGGGACAGGGTACGAGACCCAGTACTTC
CASSPGTGYETQYF
>TRBV5-1|TRBJ1-4|.|.
TGCGCCAGCAGCGCCACAGAGGGTGGTGAAAAACTGTTTTTT
CASSATEGGEKLFF
>TRBV4-1|TRBJ1-5|.|few
TGCGCCAGCAGCCAAGTAAGCAATCAGCCCCAGCATTTT
CASSQVSNQPQHF
>TRBV19|TRBJ1-6|.|.
TGTGCCAGTAGTTTTCCCCCCCAACGACAAGAGTCACCCCTCCACTTT
CASSFPPQRQESPLHF
>TRBV9|TRBJ1-6|.|once
TGTGCCAGCAGCGCCAGACAGAATTCACCCCTCCACTTT
CASSARQNSPLHF
>TRBV7-2|TRBJ1-2|TRBD1|.
TGTGCCAGCAGTACAGGGGCCTCTAACTATGGCTACACCTTC
CASSTGASNYGYTF
>TRBV7-6|TRBJ1-5|.|.
TGTGCCAGCAGCTTAGAACCGGGGGACCATCAGCCCCAGCATTTT
CASSLEPGDHQPQHF
>TRBV18|TRBJ2-2|.|.
TGTGCCAGCTCACCACCGACCCAGGGGGGAGCTGTTTTT
CASSPPTQGGAVF
>TRBV19|TRBJ2-5|TRBD1|.
TGTGCCAGTAGTGCTACCGGGACAGGGGAAGAGACCCAGTACTTC
CASSATGTGEETQYF
>TRBV10-1|TRBJ2-1|TRBD1|.
TGCGCCAGCAGTGATAGGGCAGGGGGCTACAATGAGCAGTTCTTC
CASSDRAGGYNEQFF
>TRBV10-3|TRBJ1-1|.|.
TGTGCCATCAGTGAGTCAACGGGGAGGGCTGAAGCTTTCTTT
CAISESTGRAEAFF
>TRBV28|TRBJ2-5|TRBD2|.
TGTGCCAGCAGTCTCCCTCCGGGACTAGAGTATTTAGAGACCCAGTACTTC
CASSLPPGLEYLETQYF
>TRBV6-1|TRBJ1-2|.|.
TGTGCCAGCAGTGATGGGAGCTACACTAACTATGGCTACACCTTC
CASSDGSYTNYGYTF
>TRBV19|TRBJ1-5|.|.
TGTGCCAGTAGTTTCAACACCCAGCCCCAGCATTTT
CASSFNTQPQHF
>TRBV11-2|TRBJ2-3|TRBD2|once
TGTGCCAGCAGCTCCTTGCGCGGGAGGGCCGTCGATACGCAGTATTTT
CASSSLRGRAVDTQYF
>TRBV5-6|TRBJ1-1|.|few
TGTGCCAGCAGCTATATTGGCCTCCGGGACACTGAAGCTTTCTTT
CASSYIGLRDTEAFF